Listed below are T cell receptor beta chains from one sample, sequenced in a study of blood T cell repertoires in COVID-19. Assay used: immunoSEQ multiplex PCR; TCRdb lists only in-frame clones, some missing. The sample yields roughly 160,000 clones, 86% seen once. The material sequenced was peripheral blood. Receptors were obtained from a man younger than 30 with acute or convalescent COVID-19. CDR3s include the opening cysteine and the closing phenylalanine or tryptophan. Each record gives: CDR3 protein, CDR3 DNA, V gene, clone size, D gene, J gene. D genes are given only for firm matches. Expanded clones get a size class; other rows say once, few or many, or leave the size out.

CASSQRGGGSTQYF TGTGCCAGCAGCCAACGGGGAGGTGGATCTACGCAGTATTTT TRBV16 . . TRBJ2-3
CASSPSDLRETQYF TGTGCCAGCTCACCATCGGACTTGAGGGAGACCCAGTACTTC TRBV18 . . TRBJ2-5
CASTLTGADTEAFF TGTGCCAGCACCCTTACAGGAGCAGACACTGAAGCTTTCTTT TRBV6-6 . . TRBJ1-1
CASSQGAWNTEAFF TGTGCCAGCAGCCAGGGGGCTTGGAACACTGAAGCTTTCTTT TRBV7-3 . TRBD1 TRBJ1-1
CASTQGQTNYGYTF TGTGCCAGCACTCAGGGACAGACTAACTATGGCTACACCTTC TRBV6-5 . TRBD1 TRBJ1-2
CASSWDRGTEAFF TGTGCCAGCAGTTGGGACCGGGGGACTGAAGCTTTCTTT TRBV14 . . TRBJ1-1
CASSLDGQGSYNEQFF TGTGCCAGCAGCTTAGATGGACAGGGAAGTTACAATGAGCAGTTCTTC TRBV11-3 . TRBD1 TRBJ2-1
CASSLDGPSGANNEQFF TGTGCCAGCAGCTTAGATGGGCCTAGCGGAGCGAACAATGAGCAGTTCTTC TRBV11-2 . TRBD2 TRBJ2-1
CASSETPATYRGSYEQYF TGTGCCAGCAGTGAAACCCCCGCGACGTACAGGGGCTCCTACGAGCAGTACTTC TRBV25-1 . TRBD1 TRBJ2-7
CASSLDSLGGYTF TGTGCCAGCAGCTTAGATTCTCTAGGTGGCTACACCTTC TRBV11-2 few . TRBJ1-2
CASSPRTGNMNTEAFF TGTGCCAGCAGTCCTAGGACAGGAAACATGAACACTGAAGCTTTCTTT TRBV27 . TRBD1 TRBJ1-1
CASSTASGTVNQPQHF TGTGCCAGCAGCACAGCTAGCGGGACAGTCAATCAGCCCCAGCATTTT TRBV5-5 . TRBD1 TRBJ1-5
CASSFRYGYTF TGTGCCAGCAGTTTCCGGTATGGCTACACCTTC TRBV12-3/TRBV12-4 few . TRBJ1-2
CASASGHPAIYGYTF TGCGCCAGCGCCAGTGGTCACCCCGCCATCTATGGCTACACCTTC TRBV10-2 . . TRBJ1-2
CASRKPPGETQYF TGTGCCAGCAGAAAGCCCCCCGGAGAGACCCAGTACTTC TRBV12-3/TRBV12-4 . . TRBJ2-5
CASSTGTGIVTGELFF TGTGCCAGCAGTACCGGGACAGGGATCGTCACCGGGGAGCTGTTTTTT TRBV27 . TRBD1 TRBJ2-2
CASSRDGGGELFF TGTGCCAGCAGCCGAGACGGCGGCGGGGAGCTGTTTTTT TRBV7-3 few . TRBJ2-2
CASSEGQGSYEQYF TGTGCCAGCAGCGAGGGACAGGGCTCCTACGAGCAGTACTTC TRBV9 . TRBD1 TRBJ2-7
CASEPGQGALGYTF TGTGCCAGCGAACCGGGACAGGGGGCTTTAGGCTACACCTTC TRBV2 . TRBD1 TRBJ1-2
CASSNPDRTNYGYTF TGTGCCAGCAGCAACCCAGACAGGACAAACTATGGCTACACCTTC TRBV5-4 . . TRBJ1-2
CASIAGGYQETQYF TGTGCCAGCATAGCGGGGGGGTACCAAGAGACCCAGTACTTC TRBV2 . TRBD2 TRBJ2-5
CASSEFLLAYNEQFF TGTGCCAGCAGTGAATTTCTACTAGCGTACAATGAGCAGTTCTTC TRBV25-1 . TRBD2 TRBJ2-1
CASSTITGAGETQYF TGTGCCAGCAGCACAATTACAGGGGCAGGGGAGACCCAGTACTTC TRBV7-9 . TRBD1 TRBJ2-5
CACRWNTEAFF TGTGCCTGTCGTTGGAACACTGAAGCTTTCTTT TRBV30 . . TRBJ1-1
CASSERGSEGRGYGYTF TGTGCCAGCAGTGAACGGGGGAGCGAGGGACGAGGCTATGGCTACACCTTC TRBV6-1 . . TRBJ1-2